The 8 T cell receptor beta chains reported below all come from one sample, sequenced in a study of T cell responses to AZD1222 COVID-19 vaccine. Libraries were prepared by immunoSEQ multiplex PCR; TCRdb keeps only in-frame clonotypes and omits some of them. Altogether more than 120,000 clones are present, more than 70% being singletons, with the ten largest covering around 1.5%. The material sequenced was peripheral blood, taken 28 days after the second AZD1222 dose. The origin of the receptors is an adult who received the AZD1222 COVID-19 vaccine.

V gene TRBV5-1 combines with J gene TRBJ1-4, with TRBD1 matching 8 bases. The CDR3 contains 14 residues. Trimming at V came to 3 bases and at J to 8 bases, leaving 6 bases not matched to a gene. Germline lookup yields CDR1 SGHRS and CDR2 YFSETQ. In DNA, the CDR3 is TGCGCCAGCAGCTGGACAGGGCTTGAGGAAAAACTGTTTTTT. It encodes CASSWTGLEEKLFF. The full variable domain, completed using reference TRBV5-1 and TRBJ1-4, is KAGVTQTPRYLIKTRGQQVTLSCSPISGHRSVSWYQQTPGQGLQFLFEYFSETQRNKGNFPGRFSGRQFSNSRSEMNVSTLELGDSALYLCASSWTGLEEKLFFGSGTQLSVL.

As DNA, the CDR3 is TGTGCCAGCAGCGTCGGGACTAGCGGGGCCAATGAGCAGTTCTTC. Protein sequence: CASSVGTSGANEQFF. V is TRBV9 and J is TRBJ2-1, with 13 positions matching TRBD2. Looked up from germline, CDR1 is SGDLS and CDR2 is YYNGEE. Trimming removed 2 bases from V and 6 bases from J; junction bases left unmatched: 2. This CDR3 region has 15 residues.

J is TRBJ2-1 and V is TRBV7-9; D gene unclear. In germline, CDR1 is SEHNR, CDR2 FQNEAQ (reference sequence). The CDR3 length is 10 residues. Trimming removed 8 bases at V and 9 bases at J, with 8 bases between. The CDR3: CASSAIEQFF. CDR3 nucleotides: TGTGCCAGCTCGGCGATTGAGCAGTTCTTC.

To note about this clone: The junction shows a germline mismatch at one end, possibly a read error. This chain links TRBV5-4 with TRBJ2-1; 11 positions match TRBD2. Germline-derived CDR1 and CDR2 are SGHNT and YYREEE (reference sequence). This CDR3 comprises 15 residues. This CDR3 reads CASRLGLAGGNEQFF. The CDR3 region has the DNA TGTGCCAGCAGGTTGGGGCTAGCGGGAGGTAATGAGCAGTTCTTC.

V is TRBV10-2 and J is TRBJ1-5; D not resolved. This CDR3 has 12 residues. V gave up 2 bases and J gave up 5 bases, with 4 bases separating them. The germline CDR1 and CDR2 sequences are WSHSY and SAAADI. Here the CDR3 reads CASSEADQPQHF. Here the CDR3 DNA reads TGCGCCAGCAGTGAGGCGGATCAGCCCCAGCATTTT.

CDR3 in DNA: TGCGCCAGCAGCTTGGGACTAGCGGACACAGATACGCAGTATTTT. Protein: CASSLGLADTDTQYF. The rearrangement uses TRBV5-1 and TRBJ2-3, with TRBD2 matching 9 bases. The length of the CDR3 is 15 residues. Germline V gene data show CDR1 as SGHRS and CDR2 as YFSETQ. After removal of 0 bases from V and 2 bases from J, the junction contained 1 base not matched to a gene.

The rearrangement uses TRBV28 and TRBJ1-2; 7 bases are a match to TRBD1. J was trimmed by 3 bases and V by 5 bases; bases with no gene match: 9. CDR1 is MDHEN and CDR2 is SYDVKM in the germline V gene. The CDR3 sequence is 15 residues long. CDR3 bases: TGTGCCAGCAGTGTTCCAGGACAGGATCACTATGGCTACACCTTC. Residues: CASSVPGQDHYGYTF.

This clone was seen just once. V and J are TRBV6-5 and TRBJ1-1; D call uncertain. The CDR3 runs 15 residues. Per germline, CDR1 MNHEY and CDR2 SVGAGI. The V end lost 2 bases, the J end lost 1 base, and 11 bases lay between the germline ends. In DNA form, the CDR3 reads TGTGCCAGCAGTTACGCGACGGTTCCGAACACTGAAGCTTTCTTT. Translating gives CASSYATVPNTEAFF.